The clone carrying this T cell receptor (beta chain) was seen at least ten times. Sample time point: patch test 3, about 24 weeks after DPC sensitization. Treatment noted: therapeutic diphenylcyclopropenone sensitization with weekly scalp DPC. This specimen belongs to a study of human T cells and chemical hapten exposure. In the original processing: Sample-level TCR yields exhibited a median of approximately 96,000, with a range of about 20,000 to 690,600. TCRdb re-derived calls from the RACE reads in MiXCR, one entry per CDR3 protein. Clone size and V and J calls follow TCRdb, not the original study. The sample has 100,000 or so distinct CDR3 sequences; around 35% are singletons. Germline trimming cut 5 bases from V and 13 bases from J; bases unmatched to any gene: 10. CDR3 length: 13 amino acids. Germline CDR1 is SGHVS and CDR2 is FQNEAQ.

This sequence joins TRBV7-8 and TRBJ2-3, with 9 bases that match TRBD2. The starting material was whole blood, obtained in connection with sensitization to the hapten diphenylcyclopropenone (DPC). The TCR was taken from a man between 35 and 55 years old with alopecia areata. Some clones in this sample may be carry-over from other donors' samples. CDR3: CASSTKTSGGEYF. CDR3 nucleotide sequence: TGTGCCAGCAGCACAAAGACTAGCGGAGGAGAGTATTTT.